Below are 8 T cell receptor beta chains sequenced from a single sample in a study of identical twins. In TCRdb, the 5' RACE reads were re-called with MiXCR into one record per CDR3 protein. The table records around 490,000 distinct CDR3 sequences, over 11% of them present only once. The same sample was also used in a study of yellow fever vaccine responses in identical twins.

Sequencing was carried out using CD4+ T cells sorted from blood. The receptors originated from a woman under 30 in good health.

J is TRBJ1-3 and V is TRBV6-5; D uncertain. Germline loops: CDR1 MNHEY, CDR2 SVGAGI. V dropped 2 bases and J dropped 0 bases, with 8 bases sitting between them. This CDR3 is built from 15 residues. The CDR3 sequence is CASSYADPSGNTIYF. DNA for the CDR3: TGTGCCAGCAGTTACGCGGATCCCTCTGGAAACACCATATATTTT.

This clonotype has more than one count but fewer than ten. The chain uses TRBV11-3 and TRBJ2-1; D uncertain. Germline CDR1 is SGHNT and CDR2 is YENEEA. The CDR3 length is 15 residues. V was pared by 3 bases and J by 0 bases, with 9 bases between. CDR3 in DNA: TGTGCCAGCAGCTTTGGCTCCAGCTCCTACAATGAGCAGTTCTTC. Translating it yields CASSFGSSSYNEQFF.

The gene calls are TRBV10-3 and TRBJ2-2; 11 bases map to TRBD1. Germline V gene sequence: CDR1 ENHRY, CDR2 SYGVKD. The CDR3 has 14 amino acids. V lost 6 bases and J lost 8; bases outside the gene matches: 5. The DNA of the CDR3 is TGTGCCATCAGGGGGACAGGGGGGCCGGGGGAGCTGTTTTTT. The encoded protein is CAIRGTGGPGELFF.

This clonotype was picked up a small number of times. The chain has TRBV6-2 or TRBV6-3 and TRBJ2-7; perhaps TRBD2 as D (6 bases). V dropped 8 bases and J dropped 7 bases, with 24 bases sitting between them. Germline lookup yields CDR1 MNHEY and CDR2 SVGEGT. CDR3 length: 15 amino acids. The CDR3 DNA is TGTGCCAGCGCTTCTGGAGGGGCCTCAAGAGAGGAGCAGTACTTC. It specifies CASASGGASREEQYF.

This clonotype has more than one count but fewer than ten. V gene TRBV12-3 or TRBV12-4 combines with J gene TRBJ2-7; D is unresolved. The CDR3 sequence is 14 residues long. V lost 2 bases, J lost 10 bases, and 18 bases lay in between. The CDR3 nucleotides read TGTGCCAGCAGTTTAAAGTATGCCCCACCCCCTCAGTACTTC. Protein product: CASSLKYAPPPQYF.

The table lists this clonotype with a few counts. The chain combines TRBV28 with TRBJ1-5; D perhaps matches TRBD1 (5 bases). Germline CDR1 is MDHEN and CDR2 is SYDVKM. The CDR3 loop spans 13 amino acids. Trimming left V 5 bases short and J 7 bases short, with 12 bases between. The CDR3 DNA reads TGTGCCAGCAGTGGGGGGAAGGTCCAGCCCCAGCATTTT. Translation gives CASSGGKVQPQHF.

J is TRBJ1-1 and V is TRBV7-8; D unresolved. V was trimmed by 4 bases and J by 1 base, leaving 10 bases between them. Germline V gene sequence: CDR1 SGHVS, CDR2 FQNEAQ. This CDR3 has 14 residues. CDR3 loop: CASSWSQSNTEAFF. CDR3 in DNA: TGTGCCAGCAGCTGGTCCCAATCGAACACTGAAGCTTTCTTT. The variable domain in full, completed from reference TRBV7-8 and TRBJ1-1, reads GAGVSQSPRYKVAKRGQDVALRCDPISGHVSLFWYQQALGQGPEFLTYFQNEAQLDKSGLPSDRFFAERPEGSVSTLKIQRTQQEDSAVYLCASSWSQSNTEAFFGQGTRLTVV.

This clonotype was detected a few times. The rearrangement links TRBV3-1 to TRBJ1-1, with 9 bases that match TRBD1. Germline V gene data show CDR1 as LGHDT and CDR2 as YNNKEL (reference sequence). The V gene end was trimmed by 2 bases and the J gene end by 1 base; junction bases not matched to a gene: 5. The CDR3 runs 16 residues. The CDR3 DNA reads TGTGCCAGCAGCCAATTCTTGGGACAGGGGAACACTGAAGCTTTCTTT. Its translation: CASSQFLGQGNTEAFF.